Below, 18 T cell receptor beta chains from the same sample are listed, as sequenced in a study of cytomegalovirus exposure and HLA in healthy donors. PCR involved 60 Vbeta and 13 Jbeta primers. Clones were sequenced by immunoSEQ multiplex PCR, and TCRdb holds only the in-frame ones, with some missing. The data hold over 65,000 clones, with approximately 80% observed a single time. Material for sequencing was PBMCs. These receptors came from a man aged 50 or older in good health and CMV-seronegative.

In its sample, this clone was seen a few times. The V gene is TRBV18, the J gene TRBJ2-3, with 13 bases aligning to TRBD2. The CDR3 loop spans 14 amino acids. Germline lookup yields CDR1 KGHSH and CDR2 LQKENI. V trimming: 3 bases; J trimming: 6 bases; junction bases outside the gene matches: 0. CDR3 sequence (DNA): TGTGCCAGCTCACCGGGACTAGCGGGGGATACGCAGTATTTT. It yields the protein CASSPGLAGDTQYF.

V and J are TRBV27 and TRBJ2-7; 7 nucleotides agree with TRBD1. Germline V CDR1 and CDR2: MNHEY, SMNVEV (reference sequence). The CDR3 sequence is 14 residues long. V shed 2 bases and J 2 bases; nucleotides not matched to a gene: 3. CDR3 DNA: TGTGCCAGCAGTTTAGTGGGACAGCCCTACGAGCAGTACTTC. The encoded protein is CASSLVGQPYEQYF.

This clone was observed a handful of times. The rearrangement joins TRBV6-6 to TRBJ1-1; D is unclear. This CDR3 spans 12 amino acids. Trimming pared 2 bases from V and 6 bases from J, leaving 7 bases between. CDR1 and CDR2 from the germline V gene are MNHNY and SVGAGI (reference sequence). CDR3 amino acids: CASSYMGAEAFF. Here the CDR3 DNA reads TGTGCCAGCAGTTACATGGGAGCTGAAGCTTTCTTT.

The chain has TRBV7-3 and TRBJ2-3; 12 nucleotides agree with TRBD2. Germline CDR1 reads SGHTA; CDR2 reads FQGTGA. V shed 1 base and J 5 bases; nucleotides not matched to a gene: 10. The CDR3 length is 18 residues. CDR3 sequence reads: CASSLIGLAGGPQDTQYF. CDR3 coding DNA: TGTGCCAGCAGCTTAATTGGCCTAGCGGGGGGGCCACAAGATACGCAGTATTTT.

This clone was seen more than once but under ten times. The chain combines TRBV6-6 with TRBJ1-1; 7 bases agree with TRBD1. V was clipped by 11 bases and J by 5 bases; unmatched bases: 2. Germline V gives CDR1 MNHNY, CDR2 SVGAGI (reference sequence). This CDR3 is 10 amino acids long. The CDR3 region has the DNA TGTGCCTCGGGACAGACTGAAGCTTTCTTT. Translation gives CASGQTEAFF.

This rearrangement joins TRBV11-2 to TRBJ1-4; D remains ambiguous. The V and J ends lost 4 bases and 6 bases respectively, with 18 bases between them. CDR1 is SGHAT, CDR2 FQNNGV, per germline. The CDR3 is 16 amino acids. The CDR3 loop is CASSSLHRHQDEKLFF. The CDR3 region has the DNA TGTGCCAGCAGCTCACTTCACCGACATCAGGATGAAAAACTGTTTTTT.

In its sample, this clone was seen once. J is TRBJ1-6 and V is TRBV7-2; TRBD1 aligns across 8 bases. Germline V CDR1 and CDR2: SGHTA, FQGNSA. V lost 6 bases to trimming and J lost 4 bases; unmatched junction nucleotides: 5. There are 15 residues in the CDR3. The CDR3 spells CASSPDRAYNSPLHF. The CDR3 coding sequence is TGTGCCAGCAGTCCGGACAGGGCTTATAATTCACCCCTCCACTTT.

V is TRBV7-9 and J is TRBJ2-1, with TRBD1 as a possible D gene (5 bases). Per the germline V gene, CDR1 is SEHNR and CDR2 is FQNEAQ (reference sequence). The V and J ends lost 5 bases and 6 bases respectively, with 14 bases between them. The CDR3 contains 14 residues. The CDR3 reads CASSATGWGNEQFF. As DNA, the CDR3 is TGTGCCAGCAGCGCTACAGGTTGGGGCAATGAGCAGTTCTTC.

The chain has TRBV7-3 and TRBJ2-7; possibly TRBD2 for D (6 bases). Between the trimmed V and J ends, which lost 0 bases and 3 bases, there was a span of 12 bases. The CDR3 covers 15 residues. Germline values: CDR1 SGHTA, CDR2 FQGTGA. CDR3 nucleotides: TGTGCCAGCAGCTTAACCCCCGGGACTTACTACGAGCAGTACTTC. Protein product: CASSLTPGTYYEQYF.

This clone was found once. The gene calls are TRBV6-4 and TRBJ2-2; D gene uncertain. Per the germline V gene, CDR1 is MRHNA and CDR2 is SNTAGT. The CDR3 loop spans 13 amino acids. The V gene lost 3 bases and the J gene lost 8 bases, with 10 bases spanning the gap. The CDR3 here is CASSEGRPGELFF. The CDR3 bases are TGTGCCAGCAGTGAGGGCAGACCTGGGGAGCTGTTTTTT.

This chain connects TRBV6-4 to TRBJ1-2; 8 nucleotides match TRBD1. The CDR3 runs 15 residues. Germline assignment: CDR1 MRHNA and CDR2 SNTAGT. V gave up 6 bases and J gave up 3 bases; unmatched junction bases: 9. The DNA of the CDR3 is TGTGCCAGCAGCTTACAGGGGGGCGACCACTATGGCTACACCTTC. As protein: CASSLQGGDHYGYTF.

This rearrangement joins TRBV10-3 to TRBJ2-3; the match to TRBD2 covers 10 bases. The CDR3 consists of 15 residues. J gave up 6 bases and V 10 bases, and 13 bases lay outside the gene matches. CDR1 and CDR2 (germline): ENHRY, SYGVKD. The CDR3 region has the DNA TGTGCCACCAGCGGGGAGCGGGGGGGAAAGGATACGCAGTATTTT. Translation gives CATSGERGGKDTQYF.

The V call is TRBV25-1, the J call TRBJ2-2; 7 bases match TRBD1. J gave up 3 bases and V 2 bases, and 6 bases lay outside the gene matches. This CDR3 comprises 16 residues. CDR1 is MGHDK and CDR2 is SYGVNS in the germline V gene. The DNA of the CDR3 is TGTGCCAGCAGTGAACCCGGGACAGAGTACACCGGGGAGCTGTTTTTT. Its protein is CASSEPGTEYTGELFF.

The chain combines TRBV7-8 with TRBJ1-2; TRBD1 is a possible D gene (5 bases). The germline V gene has CDR1 SGHVS and CDR2 FQNEAQ. This CDR3 spans 14 amino acids. V was trimmed by 4 bases and J by 3 bases, leaving 12 bases between them. The CDR3 nucleotides are TGTGCCAGCAGCTCCAGGGAGGGTGACTATGGCTACACCTTC. This codes for CASSSREGDYGYTF.

The V call is TRBV5-1, the J call TRBJ2-7; the match to TRBD1 covers 9 bases. The CDR3 spans 19 residues. Germline lookup yields CDR1 SGHRS and CDR2 YFSETQ. V lost 0 bases and J lost 0; bases outside the gene matches: 13. The CDR3 loop reads CASSLEGTGRRTSSYEQYF. CDR3 DNA: TGCGCCAGCAGCTTGGAAGGGACAGGGCGCCGGACAAGCTCCTACGAGCAGTACTTC. Using reference TRBV5-1 and TRBJ2-7 for the parts outside the CDR3, the full variable domain is KAGVTQTPRYLIKTRGQQVTLSCSPISGHRSVSWYQQTPGQGLQFLFEYFSETQRNKGNFPGRFSGRQFSNSRSEMNVSTLELGDSALYLCASSLEGTGRRTSSYEQYFGPGTRLTVT.

This clone was observed a few times. The rearrangement links TRBV4-3 to TRBJ1-3; tentatively, D is TRBD1 (5 bases). This CDR3 contains 15 residues. V was shortened by 0 bases and J by 4 bases, with 10 bases between the two germline ends. The germline V gene encodes CDR1 LGHNA and CDR2 YSLEER. DNA of the CDR3: TGCGCCAGCAGCCAAGAGGGGCCACCAGGAAACACCATATATTTT. Protein: CASSQEGPPGNTIYF.

The chain carries TRBV5-4 and TRBJ2-3; 9 bases agree with TRBD1. This CDR3 is built from 15 residues. Germline CDR1 SGHNT, CDR2 YYREEE (reference sequence). With 2 bases clipped from V and 4 bases from J, the junction kept 5 bases outside the gene matches. The CDR3 nucleotides read TGTGCCAGCAGCTTTCGACAGGGGGTCGCAGATACGCAGTATTTT. Translation gives CASSFRQGVADTQYF.

The rearrangement joins TRBV5-1 to TRBJ2-5; weak D call: TRBD2 (6 bases). Germline V gene data show CDR1 as SGHRS and CDR2 as YFSETQ. The V gene lost 4 bases and the J gene lost 3 bases, with 13 bases spanning the gap. The CDR3 is made up of 14 amino acids. Here the CDR3 reads CASSPGTAEETQYF. In DNA, the CDR3 is TGCGCCAGCAGCCCAGGGACTGCCGAAGAGACCCAGTACTTC.